Presented here are 18 T cell receptor beta chains from one specimen sequenced in a study of spatial heterogeneity in lung cancer. Study observations and caveats: Mutation counts in tumors were tracked by counts of expanded intratumoral alpha and beta TCRs.

For these TCRs, the target antigens are not known. Time point defined: sample taken at primary tumor resection. MiXCR was run by TCRdb on the 5' RACE reads, yielding one entry per CDR3 protein. The sample has several thousand distinct CDR3 sequences, around 15% seen once. Source: lung tumor tissue, taken at surgery. The receptors stem from a male donor with early-stage non-small cell lung cancer.

With regard to this clonotype: This beta chain is off target for a library built for alpha chains, so its abundance means little. V gene TRBV4-2 combines with J gene TRBJ1-3, with a weak D call TRBD1 (5 bases). Germline V gene sequence: CDR1 LGHNA, CDR2 YNFKEQ. Trimming pared 2 bases from V and 0 bases from J, leaving 8 bases between. The length of the CDR3 is 15 residues. CDR3 DNA: TGTGCCAGCAGCCAAAGACAGCTCTCTGGAAACACCATATATTTT. It translates to CASSQRQLSGNTIYF.

Concerning this clonotype: This beta chain appears as a stray read in a library generated for alpha chains; its size is not informative. The chain joins TRBV5-1 to TRBJ2-3; 7 bases align to TRBD2. The V gene end was trimmed by 9 bases and the J gene end by 4 bases; junction bases not matched to a gene: 14. The length of the CDR3 is 15 residues. Germline values: CDR1 SGHRS, CDR2 YFSETQ. CDR3 protein: CATKTAAGEADTQYF. The CDR3 DNA is TGCGCCACCAAAACTGCCGCGGGAGAGGCAGATACGCAGTATTTT.

This clonotype was counted ten times or more. This beta chain is a stray sequence in a library constructed for alpha chains; its clone size is not meaningful. The V and J genes are TRBV18 and TRBJ1-1, with D perhaps TRBD1 (5 bases). Germline-derived CDR1 and CDR2 are KGHSH and LQKENI. This CDR3 spans 16 amino acids. Trimming shortened V by 4 bases and J by 0 bases, and 15 bases separated the two germline ends. CDR3 amino acids: CASSLAWGTMNTEAFF. CDR3 sequence (DNA): TGTGCCAGCTCACTAGCCTGGGGGACCATGAACACTGAAGCTTTCTTT.

In its sample, this clonotype was seen many times. The size of this beta chain means little, since it is a stray read in a library made for alpha chains. This chain uses TRBV13 with TRBJ2-3, with 13 bases identical to TRBD2. Germline CDR1 and CDR2: PRHDT and FYEKMQ (reference sequence). This CDR3 region has 19 residues. The V and J ends lost 4 bases and 7 bases, in that order; junction bases with no gene match: 17. For the CDR3, the DNA is TGTGCCAGCAGCTCAGAAACGCCCGGGACTAGCGGGAACGGGTATACGCAGTATTTT. Translating gives CASSSETPGTSGNGYTQYF.

This clonotype appeared many times. This beta chain is an unintended read in a library built for alpha chains; its size means little. V and J are TRBV18 and TRBJ1-1; 9 bases map to TRBD1. In germline, CDR1 is KGHSH, CDR2 LQKENI. The V gene end was trimmed by 5 bases and the J gene end by 3 bases; junction bases not matched to a gene: 10. The CDR3 is made up of 16 amino acids. The CDR3 region is CASSARTGGADTEAFF. CDR3 sequence (DNA): TGTGCCAGCTCAGCCAGAACAGGGGGCGCCGACACTGAAGCTTTCTTT.

This clonotype was found many times. This beta chain is an off-target read within a library intended for alpha chains, so its frequency means little. J is TRBJ2-1 and V is TRBV12-3 or TRBV12-4; no reliable D call. The CDR3 extends over 16 amino acids. V was trimmed by 6 bases and J by 0 bases, leaving 15 bases between them. The CDR3 region has the DNA TGTGCCAGCAGAGTTCGGCACCCTAACTCCTACAATGAGCAGTTCTTC. Amino acid sequence: CASRVRHPNSYNEQFF.

This clonotype is medium-sized by share. This beta chain is a stray read from a library made for alpha chains; its abundance is not meaningful. The chain carries TRBV6-5 and TRBJ2-1; 7 bases match TRBD1. The length of the CDR3 is 15 residues. After removal of 5 bases from V and 7 bases from J, the junction contained 11 bases not matched to a gene. CDR1 is MNHEY and CDR2 is SVGAGI in the germline V gene. CDR3 coding DNA: TGTGCCAGCAGTCAGGGGGTATCGTCGGGGAATGAGCAGTTCTTC. Its translation is CASSQGVSSGNEQFF.

In this sample, this clonotype turned up many times. With the library built for alpha chains, this beta chain is off target and its frequency is not meaningful. The J gene is TRBJ2-2, the V gene TRBV4-3; 9 bases align to TRBD2. There are 16 residues in the CDR3. Germline-derived CDR1 and CDR2 are LGHNA and YSLEER. V was pared by 0 bases and J by 4 bases, with 3 bases of the junction left unmatched. CDR3 loop: CASSQDSGGGTGELFF. CDR3 in DNA: TGCGCCAGCAGCCAAGATAGCGGGGGCGGCACCGGGGAGCTGTTTTTT.

This clonotype has a count of ten or more. For a library built for alpha chains, this beta chain is a stray read; little rests on its size. The rearrangement uses TRBV18 and TRBJ2-2, with 8 nucleotides matching TRBD1. V was clipped by 6 bases and J by 6 bases; unmatched bases: 9. Germline V gives CDR1 KGHSH, CDR2 LQKENI. This CDR3 is built from 15 residues. The CDR3 DNA follows: TGTGCCAGCTCGAGGGGACAGGACTACGCCGGGGAGCTGTTTTTT. Its protein is CASSRGQDYAGELFF.

In this sample, this clonotype is medium-sized. Being off target in a library aimed at alpha chains, this beta chain has a size of little meaning. The rearrangement links TRBV6-5 to TRBJ2-7; 8 positions agree with TRBD1. Germline assignment: CDR1 MNHEY and CDR2 SVGAGI. This CDR3 has 13 amino acids. After removal of 6 bases from V and 5 bases from J, the junction contained 6 bases not matched to a gene. This CDR3 reads CASRSQGVNEQYF. CDR3 DNA sequence: TGTGCCAGCAGATCACAGGGGGTCAACGAGCAGTACTTC.

In this sample, this clonotype turned up many times. A library prepared for alpha chains yielded this beta chain as an off-target read; its size is of little meaning. The rearrangement links TRBV12-3 or TRBV12-4 to TRBJ2-7; D is perhaps TRBD2 (5 bases). The CDR3 totals 12 residues. Between the trimmed V and J ends, which lost 2 bases and 6 bases, there was a span of 8 bases. The CDR3 reads CASSLPGSEQYF. The CDR3 DNA is TGTGCCAGCAGTTTACCGGGGTCCGAGCAGTACTTC.

This clonotype has at least ten counts. As an off-target read in a library built for alpha chains, this beta chain has a frequency of little significance. The chain couples TRBV20-1 to TRBJ2-1; no definite D call. The CDR3 runs 13 residues. In germline, CDR1 is DFQATT, CDR2 SNEGSKA (reference sequence). V was cut by 5 bases and J by 6 bases, with 14 bases left in between. CDR3 DNA: TGCAGTGCTCACCGTCTAGAATCCAATGAGCAGTTCTTC. Protein sequence: CSAHRLESNEQFF.

Many counts were recorded for this clonotype. As an off-target read in a library built for alpha chains, this beta chain has a frequency of little significance. This sequence joins TRBV30 and TRBJ1-1; 7 bases fit TRBD1. This CDR3 has 13 residues. CDR1 GTSNPN and CDR2 SVGIG come from the germline V gene (reference sequence). The V and J ends lost 8 bases and 1 base, in that order; junction bases with no gene match: 7. CDR3 amino acids: CAGKTGRNTEAFF. For the CDR3, the DNA is TGTGCCGGAAAGACAGGGCGGAACACTGAAGCTTTCTTT. The variable domain in full, completed from reference TRBV30 and TRBJ1-1, reads SQTIHQWPATLVQPVGSPLSLECTVEGTSNPNLYWYRQAAGRGLQLLFYSVGIGQISSEVPQNLSASRPQDRQFILSSKKLLLSDSGFYLCAGKTGRNTEAFFGQGTRLTVV.

This clonotype was detected many times. This beta chain represents an off-target read in a library built for alpha chains; its size is of limited meaning. The rearrangement joins TRBV5-1 to TRBJ2-2; D ambiguous. The CDR3 runs 15 residues. V lost 2 bases, J lost 3 bases, and 11 bases lay in between. The V gene's germline CDR1 is SGHRS and CDR2 YFSETQ. The CDR3 bases are TGCGCCAGCAGCTTCATTTATGGCGACACCGGGGAGCTGTTTTTT. This translates into CASSFIYGDTGELFF.

This clonotype was counted at least ten times. This beta chain slipped into a library made for alpha chains as a stray read, so its size is not meaningful. The V call is TRBV18, the J call TRBJ1-2, with D unclear. Trimming stripped 2 bases from V and 5 bases from J, with 12 bases between. Germline V gene lookup returns CDR1 KGHSH and CDR2 LQKENI. The CDR3 runs 14 residues. CDR3 sequence (DNA): TGTGCCAGCTCACCAAACACCGACACATATGGCTACACCTTC. Its protein product is CASSPNTDTYGYTF. Full variable domain (missing parts from reference TRBV18 and TRBJ1-2): NAGVMQNPRHLVRRRGQEARLRCSPMKGHSHVYWYRQLPEEGLKFMVYLQKENIIDESGMPKERFSAEFPKEGPSILRIQQVVRGDSAAYFCASSPNTDTYGYTFGSGTRLTVV.

This clonotype was recorded at least ten times. Since the library was made to target alpha chains, this beta chain is a stray read and its abundance is not meaningful. The chain employs TRBV30 and TRBJ2-2; weak D call: TRBD2 (6 bases). The germline gives CDR1 GTSNPN, CDR2 SVGIG (reference sequence). CDR3 length: 13 residues. The V end lost 0 bases, the J end lost 7 bases, and 9 bases lay between the germline ends. CDR3 sequence: CAWSVGGYGELFF. As DNA, the CDR3 is TGTGCCTGGAGTGTGGGGGGATACGGGGAGCTGTTTTTT.

This clonotype came up many times. Because this beta chain is a stray read in a library intended to capture alpha chains, its abundance should not be given much weight. The V call is TRBV5-1, the J call TRBJ2-3; D ambiguous. V lost 7 bases, J lost 3 bases, and 15 bases lay in between. This CDR3 is 14 amino acids long. Germline V gives CDR1 SGHRS, CDR2 YFSETQ. CDR3 sequence (DNA): TGCGCCAGCTATAGCTCCGGTCGGACAGATACGCAGTATTTT. Encoded protein: CASYSSGRTDTQYF.

This clonotype is judged medium-sized. For a library built for alpha chains, this beta chain is a stray read; little rests on its size. The gene calls are TRBV12-3 or TRBV12-4 and TRBJ1-2; unclear D gene. CDR3 length: 12 amino acids. The V end lost 6 bases, the J end lost 3 bases, and 8 bases lay between the germline ends. As DNA, the CDR3 is TGTGCCAGCAGCTCAGGAGACTATGGCTACACCTTC. Its translation: CASSSGDYGYTF.